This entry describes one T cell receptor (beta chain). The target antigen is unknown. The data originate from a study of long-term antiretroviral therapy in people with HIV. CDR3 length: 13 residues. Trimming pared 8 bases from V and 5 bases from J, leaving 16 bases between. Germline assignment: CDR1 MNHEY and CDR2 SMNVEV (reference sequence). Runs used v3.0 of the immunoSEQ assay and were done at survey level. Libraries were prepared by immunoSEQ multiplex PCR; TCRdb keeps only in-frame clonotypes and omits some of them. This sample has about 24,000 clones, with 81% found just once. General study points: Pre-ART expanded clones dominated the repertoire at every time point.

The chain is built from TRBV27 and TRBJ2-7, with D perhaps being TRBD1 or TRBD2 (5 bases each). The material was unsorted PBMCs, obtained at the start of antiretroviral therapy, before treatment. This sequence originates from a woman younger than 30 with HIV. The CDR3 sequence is CASGTSDPHEQYF. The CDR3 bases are TGTGCCAGCGGGACGTCCGATCCCCACGAGCAGTACTTC.